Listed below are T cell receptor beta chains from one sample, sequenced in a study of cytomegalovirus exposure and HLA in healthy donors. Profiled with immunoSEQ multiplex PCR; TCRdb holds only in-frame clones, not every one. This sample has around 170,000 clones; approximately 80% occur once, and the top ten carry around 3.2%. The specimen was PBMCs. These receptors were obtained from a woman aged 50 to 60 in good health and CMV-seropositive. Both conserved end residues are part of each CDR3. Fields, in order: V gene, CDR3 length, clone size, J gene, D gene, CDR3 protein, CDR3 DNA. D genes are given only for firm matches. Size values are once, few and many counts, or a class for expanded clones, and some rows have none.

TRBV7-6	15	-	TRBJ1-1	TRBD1	CASSSTGTGLIEAFF	TGTGCCAGCAGCTCTACCGGGACAGGCCTTATTGAAGCTTTCTTT
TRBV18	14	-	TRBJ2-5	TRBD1	CASSPTGGQETQYF	TGTGCCAGCTCACCTACAGGGGGCCAAGAGACCCAGTACTTC
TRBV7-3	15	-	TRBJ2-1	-	CASSLGQGSYNEQFF	TGTGCCAGCAGCTTAGGGCAGGGGAGCTACAATGAGCAGTTCTTC
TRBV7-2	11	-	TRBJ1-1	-	CASSLNTEAFF	TGTGCCAGCAGCCTAAACACTGAAGCTTTCTTT
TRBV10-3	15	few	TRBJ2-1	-	CAIKGASPTYNEQFF	TGTGCCATCAAGGGAGCTAGCCCTACCTACAATGAGCAGTTCTTC
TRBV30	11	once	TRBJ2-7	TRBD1	CASRTGYEQYF	TGTGCCTCAAGGACAGGCTACGAGCAGTACTTC
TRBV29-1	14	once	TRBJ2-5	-	CSVDAGQSTGTQYF	TGCAGCGTTGATGCGGGACAGTCAACGGGGACCCAGTACTTC
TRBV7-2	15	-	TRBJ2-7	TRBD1	CASSLDQGQIYEQYF	TGTGCCAGCAGCTTAGATCAGGGACAGATCTACGAGCAGTACTTC
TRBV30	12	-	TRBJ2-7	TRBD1	CAWTRGSYEQYF	TGTGCCTGGACCAGGGGGTCCTACGAGCAGTACTTC
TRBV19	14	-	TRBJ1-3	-	CASSIGPSGNTIYF	TGTGCCAGTAGTATCGGTCCCTCTGGAAACACCATATATTTT
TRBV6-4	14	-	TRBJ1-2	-	CASSDSRAGRGYTF	TGTGCCAGCAGTGACTCGAGGGCAGGACGGGGCTACACCTTC
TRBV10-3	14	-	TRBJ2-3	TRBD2	CAIGLAGLTDTQYF	TGTGCCATCGGACTAGCGGGACTCACAGATACGCAGTATTTT
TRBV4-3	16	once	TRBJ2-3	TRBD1	CASSPRQGASTDTQYF	TGCGCCAGCAGCCCGAGACAGGGGGCTAGCACAGATACGCAGTATTTT
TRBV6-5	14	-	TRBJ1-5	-	CASSYGGAGQPQHF	TGTGCCAGCAGTTACGGGGGGGCAGGGCAGCCCCAGCATTTT
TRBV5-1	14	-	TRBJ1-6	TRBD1	CASRGTGFNSPLHF	TGCGCCAGCAGGGGGACAGGGTTTAATTCACCCCTCCACTTT
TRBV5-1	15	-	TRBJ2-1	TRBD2	CASSSTLGLVHEQFF	TGCGCCAGCAGCTCGACCCTGGGACTAGTCCATGAGCAGTTCTTC
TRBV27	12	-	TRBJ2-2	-	CASSSYAGELFF	TGTGCCAGCAGTTCCTACGCCGGGGAGCTGTTTTTT
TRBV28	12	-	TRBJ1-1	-	CASNGGNTEAFF	TGTGCCAGCAATGGCGGGAACACTGAAGCTTTCTTT
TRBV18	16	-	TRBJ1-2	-	CASSPSNLGASYGYTF	TGTGCCAGCTCACCGAGCAATTTGGGGGCCAGCTATGGCTACACCTTC
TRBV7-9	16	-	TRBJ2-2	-	CASSYLMGRTAGELFF	TGTGCCAGCAGCTACCTGATGGGGCGGACGGCCGGGGAGCTGTTTTTT
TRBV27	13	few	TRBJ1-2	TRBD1	CASSPDRGDGYTF	TGTGCCAGCAGTCCCGACAGGGGGGATGGCTACACCTTC
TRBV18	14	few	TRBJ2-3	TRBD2	CASSPGLAADTQYF	TGTGCCAGCTCACCGGGACTAGCGGCAGATACGCAGTATTTT
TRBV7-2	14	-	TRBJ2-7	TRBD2	CASSYTSGEGEQYF	TGTGCCAGCAGTTATACTAGCGGGGAGGGGGAGCAGTACTTC
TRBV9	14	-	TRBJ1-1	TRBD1	CASSVAGGNTEAFF	TGTGCCAGCAGCGTCGCAGGGGGGAACACTGAAGCTTTCTTT
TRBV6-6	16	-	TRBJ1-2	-	CASSPPGRGSNYGYTF	TGTGCCAGCAGCCCCCCGGGGAGGGGATCTAACTATGGCTACACCTTC
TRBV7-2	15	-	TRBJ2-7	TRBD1	CASSKRQGSVYEQYF	TGTGCCAGCAGCAAGCGACAGGGTTCGGTCTACGAGCAGTACTTC
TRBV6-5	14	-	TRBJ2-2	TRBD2	CASSWDYNTGELFF	TGTGCCAGCAGTTGGGACTATAACACCGGGGAGCTGTTTTTT
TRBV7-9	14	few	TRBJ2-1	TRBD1	CASSSRGGHNEQFF	TGTGCCAGCAGCTCTAGAGGGGGCCACAATGAGCAGTTCTTC
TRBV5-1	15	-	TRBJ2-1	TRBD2	CASSVTSGSRDEQFF	TGCGCCAGCAGCGTGACTAGCGGGAGTAGAGATGAGCAGTTCTTC
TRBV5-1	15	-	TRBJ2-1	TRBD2	CASSPQSGRADEQFF	TGCGCCAGCAGTCCCCAAAGCGGGAGGGCCGACGAGCAGTTCTTC
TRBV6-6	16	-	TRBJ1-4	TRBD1	CASSRGTGATNEKLLF	TGTGCCAGCAGTCGCGGGACAGGTGCAACTAATGAAAAACTGCTTTTT
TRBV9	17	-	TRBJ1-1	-	CASSHPGGGASDTEAFF	TGTGCCAGCAGCCATCCTGGGGGGGGCGCATCCGACACTGAAGCTTTCTTT
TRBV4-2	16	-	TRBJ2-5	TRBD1	CASSRGQGAHQETQYF	TGTGCCAGCAGCAGGGGGCAGGGGGCGCACCAAGAGACCCAGTACTTC
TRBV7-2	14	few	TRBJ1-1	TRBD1	CASSTNRGGTEAFF	TGTGCCAGCAGCACCAACAGGGGCGGCACTGAAGCTTTCTTT
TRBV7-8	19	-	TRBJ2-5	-	CASSFLGGGRVDGQETQYF	TGTGCCAGCAGCTTCCTAGGGGGGGGCAGGGTAGATGGTCAAGAGACCCAGTACTTC
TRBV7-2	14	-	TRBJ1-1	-	CASSLDGSLSGAFF	TGTGCCAGCAGCTTAGATGGCAGCCTGTCCGGGGCTTTCTTT
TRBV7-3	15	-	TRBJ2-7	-	CASSPSGDPAGGQYF	TGTGCCAGCAGCCCAAGTGGAGACCCAGCCGGTGGGCAGTACTTC
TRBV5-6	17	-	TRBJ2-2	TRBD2	CASSLDRGLGGTGELFF	TGTGCCAGCAGCTTGGATAGGGGACTAGGAGGCACCGGGGAGCTGTTTTTT
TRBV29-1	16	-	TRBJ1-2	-	CSVGGLGDMPNYGYTF	TGCAGCGTTGGGGGATTGGGGGACATGCCAAACTATGGCTACACCTTC
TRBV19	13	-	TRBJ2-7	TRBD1	CASSPRTGREQYF	TGTGCCAGTAGTCCTCGGACAGGGCGCGAGCAGTACTTC
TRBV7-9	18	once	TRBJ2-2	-	CASSSRGARTSPTGELFF	TGTGCCAGCAGCTCCAGGGGGGCCCGGACTAGCCCCACCGGGGAGCTGTTTTTT
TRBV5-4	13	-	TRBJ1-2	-	CASSPGGERGYTF	TGTGCCAGCAGCCCCGGGGGGGAGCGGGGCTACACCTTC
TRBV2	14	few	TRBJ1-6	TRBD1	CARNRDRGNSPLHF	TGTGCCAGAAACCGGGACAGGGGAAATTCACCCCTCCACTTT
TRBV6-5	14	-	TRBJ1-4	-	CASTQRAGVEKLFF	TGTGCCAGCACCCAGAGGGCAGGTGTCGAAAAACTGTTTTTT
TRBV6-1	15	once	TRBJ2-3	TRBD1	CASSTGTGVGDTQYF	TGTGCCAGCAGTACCGGGACAGGGGTTGGAGATACGCAGTATTTT
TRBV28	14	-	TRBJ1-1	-	CASSTAGRDTEAFF	TGTGCCAGCAGTACCGCGGGGAGAGATACTGAAGCTTTCTTT